This T cell receptor (beta chain) was sequenced in a study of blood T cell repertoires in COVID-19 (dated by TCRdb to about 2020). For context, the study as a whole: Samples covering the acute and convalescent phases of COVID-19 were provided by collaborators in the United States, Italy and Spain. Samples were obtained from the ongoing ImmuneRACE study (first 160 participants) and from 950 to 1,500 subjects provided by 6 global collaborators. The repertoires were made available in a free public database intended to serve as a resource for research on the immune response to SARS-CoV-2. The prospective study material was composed of cDNA or gDNA derived from T cells, B-cell-depleted T cells, or PBMCs. The sample metadata nearly always contained a de-identified subject ID, COVID-19 status, age in years and sex. Deeply sampled blood TCRbeta repertoires from subjects exposed to, actively infected with, or recovered from COVID-19 were included in the dataset. Where available, HLA class I and class II types were taken from metadata supplied by the sample provider and were not determined by assay-based typing. Broad study findings and their caveats: The amount of clinical and demographic metadata varied by source and participant and was provided uncurated.

Each collaborating institution followed its own protocols to collect whole blood in K2EDTA tubes. For TCRbeta analysis, collaborators shipped samples in one of three forms: frozen whole blood, isolated PBMCs, or DNA extracted from either of those sample types. TCRbeta CDR3 regions were amplified from genomic DNA using the immunoSEQ Assay, a bias-controlled multiplex PCR. The paper's processing steps were these. The number of nucleated cells in each sample was estimated by amplification of reference gene primers within the assay. To quantify the absolute abundance of each unique TCRbeta CDR3 rearrangement, sequence reads were collapsed and filtered. For each sample, productive Simpson clonality was calculated by taking the square root of Simpson's diversity index across productive rearrangements. TCRdb limited this immuneACCESS table to in-frame rearrangements with V and J called. A share of clones is missing; checked studies link under half to unresolved V genes, and the rest is unexplained. From that table come the V and J calls and clone size; the DNA was used to work out D and trimming. The sample table contains about 72,000 clones; only one count was recorded for 65% to 90% of them. The ten largest make up approximately 11% of the sample.

With respect to this clone: It has no known antigen specificity. Per-nucleotide qualities are absent, and no much larger clonotype sits a single base away.

Counted from cysteine to phenylalanine, this CDR3 has 13 amino acids. Here the CDR3 DNA is all that survives: 39 bases in frame from base 1. Trimming removed 2 bases from V and 3 bases from J, leaving 7 bases between the germline ends. Taken from the germline V gene (reference sequence), the CDR1 and CDR2 loops are WNHNN and SYGVQD. Sequencing was performed on peripheral blood. The chain joins TRBV10-1 to TRBJ1-1; a tentative D call is TRBD1 (6 bases match). The sequence was obtained from a man in his 70s with active or convalescent COVID-19. CDR3 sequence: CASSEEGDTEAFF. The sequenced DNA: TGCGCCAGCAGTGAGGAGGGGGACACTGAAGCTTTCTTT.